The 25 T cell receptor beta chains below were found in one sample sequenced in a study of blood T cell repertoires in COVID-19. Here immunoSEQ multiplex PCR was the method, and the copy in TCRdb shows in-frame clones only, minus some. The sample has around 150,000 clones, around 84% seen once. Sequences were obtained from peripheral blood. The receptors were sampled from a human donor with acute or convalescent COVID-19. The donor label of this sample is uncertain.

This clone is a singleton in its sample. The genes are TRBV5-4 and TRBJ2-3, with unresolved D. Trimming cost V 3 bases and J 2 bases, with 4 bases left between them. The CDR3 length is 12 residues. Germline CDR1 SGHNT, CDR2 YYREEE (reference sequence). As DNA, the CDR3 is TGTGCCAGCAGCTCAGACACAGATACGCAGTATTTT. Translation gives CASSSDTDTQYF.

The rearrangement joins TRBV28 to TRBJ2-2; maybe TRBD1 (7 bases). CDR1 and CDR2 from the germline V gene are MDHEN and SYDVKM. The CDR3 loop spans 14 amino acids. Trimming left V 7 bases short and J 5 bases short, with 14 bases between. The CDR3 loop is CASNTQGGTGELFF. The CDR3 DNA reads TGTGCCAGCAACACGCAGGGGGGAACCGGGGAGCTGTTTTTT.

The DNA for the CDR3 is TGTGCCAGCAGTGATTCGGGGTTCAAAAACATTCAGTACTTC. Its translation: CASSDSGFKNIQYF. This chain connects TRBV2 to TRBJ2-4; D perhaps matches TRBD2 (5 bases). The V gene's germline CDR1 is SNHLY and CDR2 FYNNEI. The CDR3 extends over 14 amino acids. V was clipped by 3 bases and J by 3 bases, with 9 bases between them.

The gene calls are TRBV5-4 and TRBJ2-7; 7 bases line up with TRBD1. Looked up from germline, CDR1 is SGHNT and CDR2 is YYREEE (reference sequence). V was clipped by 3 bases and J by 4 bases; unmatched bases: 4. The CDR3 contains 13 residues. CDR3 loop: CASSWAQGYEQYF. The DNA for the CDR3 is TGTGCCAGCAGCTGGGCACAGGGGTACGAGCAGTACTTC.

The V gene is TRBV7-2, the J gene TRBJ1-5, with TRBD1 identical over 7 bases. The CDR3 runs to 13 residues. Germline trimming cut 5 bases from V and 6 bases from J; bases unmatched to any gene: 4. Looked up from germline, CDR1 is SGHTA and CDR2 is FQGNSA. CDR3 nucleotides: TGTGCCAGCAGCCTACAGGGGAGTCAGCCCCAGCATTTT. Amino acids: CASSLQGSQPQHF.

The rearrangement links TRBV4-1 to TRBJ1-1, with a weak D call TRBD1 (5 bases). Germline V CDR1 and CDR2: MGHRA, YSYEKL. CDR3 length equals 16 residues. V shed 1 base and J shed 0 bases, with 12 bases lying between them. CDR3 protein: CASSQGVQGMNTEAFF. The DNA for the CDR3 is TGCGCCAGCAGCCAAGGGGTCCAGGGAATGAACACTGAAGCTTTCTTT.

CDR3 in DNA: TGCAGTGCGAGTCTGGCGGGGGGTCCCTACGAGCAGTACTTC. This codes for CSASLAGGPYEQYF. V usage is TRBV20-1 and J usage is TRBJ2-7; 8 bases are a match to TRBD2. CDR1 and CDR2 (germline): DFQATT, SNEGSKA (reference sequence). The trim removed 6 bases at V and 2 bases at J, leaving 9 bases unmatched. This CDR3 contains 14 residues.

The CDR3 spells CASRGLAGGPETQYF. For the CDR3, the DNA is TGTGCCAGCAGGGGACTAGCGGGGGGGCCAGAGACCCAGTACTTC. The gene calls are TRBV2 and TRBJ2-5; 16 bases agree with TRBD2. This CDR3 is 15 amino acids long. The V gene's germline CDR1 is SNHLY and CDR2 FYNNEI. Unmatched junction bases numbered 2, after V lost 6 bases and J lost 4 bases.

V and J are TRBV5-7 and TRBJ2-2, with 9 positions matching TRBD1. TRBV5-7 counts as an open reading frame of uncertain function. CDR3 length: 17 amino acids. V lost 3 bases, J lost 6 bases, and 12 bases stayed unmatched. The CDR3 DNA follows: TGTGCCAGCAGCTCCGGGACAGGGAAGGGAAGCCCCGGGGAGCTGTTTTTT. As protein: CASSSGTGKGSPGELFF.

The chain couples TRBV6-6 to TRBJ1-2; perhaps TRBD1 as D (6 bases). The V end lost 11 bases, the J end lost 4 bases, and 17 bases lay between the germline ends. Germline CDR1 and CDR2: MNHNY and SVGAGI (reference sequence). CDR3 length equals 13 residues. The CDR3 DNA is TGTGCCGGTAGATGGGGGGGCCTCTATGGCTACACCTTC. It yields the protein CAGRWGGLYGYTF.

This clone was seen a handful of times. The chain carries TRBV11-3 and TRBJ1-1; D unclear. The CDR3 spans 14 residues. Germline V gene data show CDR1 as SGHNT and CDR2 as YENEEA. V shed 2 bases and J shed 0 bases, with 7 bases lying between them. In DNA, the CDR3 is TGTGCCAGCAGCTTACACAGCTTGAACACTGAAGCTTTCTTT. Protein product: CASSLHSLNTEAFF.

This clone was seen more than once but under ten times. V is TRBV9 and J is TRBJ2-2, with D perhaps matching TRBD2 (6 bases). Germline assignment: CDR1 SGDLS and CDR2 YYNGEE. The V gene lost 0 bases and the J gene lost 8 bases, with 11 bases spanning the gap. The CDR3 is 14 residues long. The CDR3 loop reads CASSVVGSGGELFF. In DNA form, the CDR3 reads TGTGCCAGCAGCGTAGTGGGCAGCGGGGGGGAGCTGTTTTTT.

This rearrangement joins TRBV9 to TRBJ1-1; TRBD1 aligns across 7 bases. Germline V gene lookup returns CDR1 SGDLS and CDR2 YYNGEE. This CDR3 is 15 amino acids long. V shed 3 bases, J shed 4 bases, and the junction held 9 bases outside the gene matches. CDR3 in DNA: TGTGCCAGCAGCGAAAACAGGGGACGAGGCACTGAAGCTTTCTTT. This sequence encodes CASSENRGRGTEAFF.

This clone was recorded only once. This chain connects TRBV9 to TRBJ2-7; possible D gene TRBD2, 5 bases. The CDR3 extends over 14 amino acids. Trimming left V 1 base short and J 4 bases short, with 12 bases between. The germline CDR1 and CDR2 sequences are SGDLS and YYNGEE. The CDR3 DNA follows: TGTGCCAGCAGCGTAAATGTTCGGGAATACGAGCAGTACTTC. Translation: CASSVNVREYEQYF. Supplemented by reference TRBV9 and TRBJ2-7, the full variable domain reads DSGVTQTPKHLITATGQRVTLRCSPRSGDLSVYWYQQSLDQGLQFLIQYYNGEERAKGNILERFSAQQFPDLHSELNLSSLELGDSALYFCASSVNVREYEQYFGPGTRLTVT.

This rearrangement joins TRBV7-2 to TRBJ1-2; D is uncertain. CDR3 length: 14 amino acids. Between the trimmed V and J ends, which lost 5 bases and 2 bases, there was a span of 12 bases. Looked up from germline, CDR1 is SGHTA and CDR2 is FQGNSA. The CDR3 DNA sequence: TGTGCCAGCAGCGACCGGACGGGGAACTATGGCTACACCTTC. Translating gives CASSDRTGNYGYTF.

The chain links TRBV9 to TRBJ1-1; 10 bases map to TRBD1. The V gene's germline CDR1 is SGDLS and CDR2 YYNGEE. This CDR3 spans 14 amino acids. V gave up 0 bases and J gave up 4 bases; unmatched junction bases: 0. CDR3 residues: CASSVGTGGTEAFF. The CDR3 bases are TGTGCCAGCAGCGTAGGGACAGGGGGCACTGAAGCTTTCTTT.

The V gene is TRBV3-1 (or the pseudogene TRBV3-2), the J gene TRBJ1-1, with a weak D call TRBD1 (5 bases). Trimming stripped 1 base from V and 1 base from J, with 10 bases between. Germline assignment: CDR1 LGHDT and CDR2 YNNKEL (reference sequence). The CDR3 has 15 residues. The CDR3 nucleotides are TGTGCCAGCAGCCAAGTGGCAGGGAAGAACACTGAAGCTTTCTTT. Encoded protein: CASSQVAGKNTEAFF.

Here the CDR3 reads CASSAGQGGPGELFF. DNA of the CDR3: TGTGCCAGCAGCGCTGGACAGGGAGGCCCCGGGGAGCTGTTTTTT. The V and J genes are TRBV6-5 and TRBJ2-2; 8 bases match TRBD1. CDR1 MNHEY and CDR2 SVGAGI come from the germline V gene. This CDR3 is 15 amino acids long. The V and J ends lost 6 bases and 6 bases, in that order; junction bases with no gene match: 9.

V usage is TRBV27 and J usage is TRBJ2-3; weak D call: TRBD2 (5 bases). The CDR3 extends over 16 amino acids. Germline V gives CDR1 MNHEY, CDR2 SMNVEV (reference sequence). The ends were cut back, 2 bases at V and 2 bases at J, with 14 bases in the middle. The CDR3 loop is CASSLIPRGNTDTQYF. CDR3 sequence (DNA): TGTGCCAGCAGTTTAATTCCCCGGGGTAACACAGATACGCAGTATTTT.

The chain uses TRBV2 and TRBJ1-5, with TRBD1 matching over 11 bases. Looked up from germline, CDR1 is SNHLY and CDR2 is FYNNEI. V lost 7 bases to trimming and J lost 4 bases; unmatched junction nucleotides: 6. The CDR3 contains 15 residues. The CDR3 loop is CASNAGQGANQPQHF. In nucleotides, the CDR3 is TGTGCCAGCAATGCCGGACAGGGGGCGAATCAGCCCCAGCATTTT.

This sequence joins TRBV5-1 and TRBJ1-2; TRBD1 matches 7 bases. This CDR3 has 14 amino acids. In germline, CDR1 is SGHRS, CDR2 YFSETQ. J was trimmed by 2 bases and V by 3 bases; bases with no gene match: 4. This chain's CDR3 is CASSSGQTNYGYTF. DNA of the CDR3: TGCGCCAGCAGCTCGGGACAGACCAACTATGGCTACACCTTC.

The chain joins TRBV7-9 to TRBJ1-4, with no clear D. This CDR3 is built from 13 residues. V gave up 4 bases and J gave up 7 bases, with 10 bases separating them. Looked up from germline, CDR1 is SEHNR and CDR2 is FQNEAQ (reference sequence). CDR3 residues: CASSSGIFEKLFF. In DNA, the CDR3 is TGTGCCAGCAGCTCCGGGATCTTTGAAAAACTGTTTTTT. Full variable domain (remainder filled in from reference TRBV7-9 and TRBJ1-4): DTGVSQNPRHKITKRGQNVTFRCDPISEHNRLYWYRQTLGQGPEFLTYFQNEAQLEKSRLLSDRFSAERPKGSFSTLEIQRTEQGDSAMYLCASSSGIFEKLFFGSGTQLSVL.

This clone was observed a few times. This chain links TRBV10-2 with TRBJ1-5, with 8 bases fitting TRBD1. The CDR3 covers 15 residues. After removal of 1 base from V and 7 bases from J, the junction contained 6 bases not matched to a gene. Germline V gene lookup returns CDR1 WSHSY and CDR2 SAAADI. The CDR3 DNA reads TGCGCCAGCAGTGAGTTCCAGGGGGCGCGGCAGCCCCAGCATTTT. This sequence encodes CASSEFQGARQPQHF.

Regarding this clone: A much larger clone differs from this one at a single base, so this may be a read error. The CDR3 loop reads CASSSTGGNQPQHF. The CDR3 nucleotides are TGTGCCAGCAGCTCTACAGGGGGCAATCAGCCCCAGCATTTT. The rearrangement joins TRBV11-2 to TRBJ1-5, with 7 bases that match TRBD1. The CDR3 runs to 14 residues. The germline gives CDR1 SGHAT, CDR2 FQNNGV. Germline trimming cut 4 bases from V and 2 bases from J; bases unmatched to any gene: 2.

The rearrangement joins TRBV15 to TRBJ1-4; no definite D call. The CDR3 contains 15 residues. Germline values: CDR1 LNHNV, CDR2 YYDKDF (reference sequence). The V and J ends lost 3 bases and 6 bases respectively, with 14 bases between them. The chain's CDR3 is CATSSGRVQDEKLFF. The CDR3 region has the DNA TGTGCCACCAGCAGCGGGAGGGTGCAGGATGAAAAACTGTTTTTT. Full variable domain (outside the CDR3, taken from reference TRBV15 and TRBJ1-4): DAMVIQNPRYQVTQFGKPVTLSCSQTLNHNVMYWYQQKSSQAPKLLFHYYDKDFNNEADTPDNFQSRRPNTSFCFLDIRSPGLGDTAMYLCATSSGRVQDEKLFFGSGTQLSVL.